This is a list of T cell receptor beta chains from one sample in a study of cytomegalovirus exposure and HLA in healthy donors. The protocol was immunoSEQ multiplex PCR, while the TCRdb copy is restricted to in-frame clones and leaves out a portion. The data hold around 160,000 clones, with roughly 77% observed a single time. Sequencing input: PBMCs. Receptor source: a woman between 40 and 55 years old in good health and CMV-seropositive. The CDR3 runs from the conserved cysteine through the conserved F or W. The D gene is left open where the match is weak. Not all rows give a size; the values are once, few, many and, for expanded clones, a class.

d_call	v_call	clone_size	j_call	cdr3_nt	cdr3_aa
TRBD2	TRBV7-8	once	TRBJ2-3	TGTGCCAGCAGCTCCCGACTAGCGGGATTCACAGATACGCAGTATTTT	CASSSRLAGFTDTQYF
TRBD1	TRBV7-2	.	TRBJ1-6	TGTGCCAGCAGCTATGAGGGACAGCCATATGCACCCCTCCACTTT	CASSYEGQPYAPLHF
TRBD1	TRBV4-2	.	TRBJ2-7	TGTGCCAGCAGCCAAATGGACAGGCCCTACGAGCAGTACTTC	CASSQMDRPYEQYF
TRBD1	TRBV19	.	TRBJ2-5	TGTGCCAGTTCCCCAGGGGGCGAGACCCAGTACTTC	CASSPGGETQYF
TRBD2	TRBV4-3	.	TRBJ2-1	TGCGCCAGCAGCCAGGACCGACTACTAGCGGGGGGGTTGAATGAGCAGTTCTTC	CASSQDRLLAGGLNEQFF
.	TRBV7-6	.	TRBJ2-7	TGTGCCAGCAGCTTAGCGGGGCGGGGTCCCTACGAGCAGTACTTC	CASSLAGRGPYEQYF
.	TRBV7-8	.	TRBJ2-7	TGTGCCAGCAGTCCGCGGGGAAAAAGGGATAGCTCCTACGAGCAGTACTTC	CASSPRGKRDSSYEQYF
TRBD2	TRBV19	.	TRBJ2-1	TGTGCCAGTAGTTCTCTAGCGGGAGCTGACAATGAGCAGTTCTTC	CASSSLAGADNEQFF
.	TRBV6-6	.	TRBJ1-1	TGTGCCAGCAGTTACTCGTTCAGGGCGGAGACTGAAGCTTTCTTT	CASSYSFRAETEAFF
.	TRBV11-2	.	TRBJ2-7	TGTGCCAGCAGCTTAGATAGGAGGTCCCGCGAGTCCTACGAGCAGTACTTC	CASSLDRRSRESYEQYF
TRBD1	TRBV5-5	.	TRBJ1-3	TGTGCCAGCAGCTTGGGAGACAGGACAGGCACAGGAAACACCATATATTTT	CASSLGDRTGTGNTIYF
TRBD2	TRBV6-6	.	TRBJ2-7	TGTGCCAGCAGTTTAGGACTAGCGACTACCTACGAGCAGTACTTC	CASSLGLATTYEQYF
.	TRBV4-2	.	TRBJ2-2	TGTGCCAGCAGCCCTTCCCCGGGAACGAACACCGGGGAGCTGTTTTTT	CASSPSPGTNTGELFF
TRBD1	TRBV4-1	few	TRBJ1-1	TGCGCCAGTCGAGGGACAGGGAGGACTGAAGCTTTCTTT	CASRGTGRTEAFF
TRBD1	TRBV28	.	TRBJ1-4	TGTGCCAGCAGTACGGGACAGATCAATGAAAAACTGTTTTTT	CASSTGQINEKLFF
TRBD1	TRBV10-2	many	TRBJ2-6	TGCGCCATCCGACAGGGAAAGGTCAACGTCCTGACTTTC	CAIRQGKVNVLTF